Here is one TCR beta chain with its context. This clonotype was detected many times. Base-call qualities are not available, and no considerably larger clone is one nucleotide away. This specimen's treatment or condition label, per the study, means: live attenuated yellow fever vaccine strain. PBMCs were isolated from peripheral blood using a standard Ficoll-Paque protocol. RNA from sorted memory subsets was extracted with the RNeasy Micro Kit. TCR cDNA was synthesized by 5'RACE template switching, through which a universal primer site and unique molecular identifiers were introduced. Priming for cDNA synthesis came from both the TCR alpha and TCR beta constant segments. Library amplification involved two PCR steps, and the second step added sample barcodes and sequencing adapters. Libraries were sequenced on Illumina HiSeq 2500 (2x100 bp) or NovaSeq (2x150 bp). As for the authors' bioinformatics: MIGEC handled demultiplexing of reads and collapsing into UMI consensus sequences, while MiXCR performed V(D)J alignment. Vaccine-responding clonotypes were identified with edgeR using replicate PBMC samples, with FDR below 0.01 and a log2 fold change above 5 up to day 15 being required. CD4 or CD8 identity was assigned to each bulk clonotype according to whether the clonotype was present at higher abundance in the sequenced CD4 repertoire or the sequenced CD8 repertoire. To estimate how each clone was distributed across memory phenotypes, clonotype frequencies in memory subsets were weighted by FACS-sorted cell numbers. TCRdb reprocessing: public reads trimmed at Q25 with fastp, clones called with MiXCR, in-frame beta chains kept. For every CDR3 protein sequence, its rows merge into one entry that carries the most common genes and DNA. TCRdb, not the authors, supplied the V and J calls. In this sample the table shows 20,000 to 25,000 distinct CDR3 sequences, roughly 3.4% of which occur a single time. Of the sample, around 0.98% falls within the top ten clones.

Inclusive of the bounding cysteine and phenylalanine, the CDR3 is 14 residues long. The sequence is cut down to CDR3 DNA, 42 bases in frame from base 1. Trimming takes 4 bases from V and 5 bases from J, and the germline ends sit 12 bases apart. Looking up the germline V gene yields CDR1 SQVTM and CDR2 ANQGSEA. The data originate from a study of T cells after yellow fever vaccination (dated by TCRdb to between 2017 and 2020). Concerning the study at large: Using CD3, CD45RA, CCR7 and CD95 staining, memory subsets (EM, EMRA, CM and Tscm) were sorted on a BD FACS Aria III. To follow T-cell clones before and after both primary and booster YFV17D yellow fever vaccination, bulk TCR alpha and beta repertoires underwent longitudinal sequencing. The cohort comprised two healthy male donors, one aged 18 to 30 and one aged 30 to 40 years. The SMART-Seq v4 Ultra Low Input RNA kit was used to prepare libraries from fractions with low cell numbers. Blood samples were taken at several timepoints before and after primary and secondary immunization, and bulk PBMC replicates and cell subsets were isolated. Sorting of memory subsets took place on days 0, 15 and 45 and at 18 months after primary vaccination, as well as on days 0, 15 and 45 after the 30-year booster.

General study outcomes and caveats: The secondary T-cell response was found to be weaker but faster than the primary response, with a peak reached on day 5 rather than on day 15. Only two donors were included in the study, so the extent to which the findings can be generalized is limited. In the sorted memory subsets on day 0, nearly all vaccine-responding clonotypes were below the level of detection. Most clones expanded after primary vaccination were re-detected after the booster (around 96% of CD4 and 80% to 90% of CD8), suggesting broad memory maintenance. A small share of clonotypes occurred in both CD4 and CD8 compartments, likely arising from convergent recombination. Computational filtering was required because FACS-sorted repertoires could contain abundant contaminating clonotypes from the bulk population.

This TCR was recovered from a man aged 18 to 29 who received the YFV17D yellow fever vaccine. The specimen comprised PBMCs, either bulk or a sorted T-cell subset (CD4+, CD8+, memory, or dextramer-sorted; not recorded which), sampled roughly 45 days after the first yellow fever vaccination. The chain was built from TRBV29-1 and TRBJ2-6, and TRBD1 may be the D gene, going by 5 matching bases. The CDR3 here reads CSVVEDSRANVLTF. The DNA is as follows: TGCAGCGTTGTTGAAGACAGTAGGGCCAACGTCCTGACTTTC.